Listed here are 23 T cell receptor beta chains from one sample, sequenced in a study of T cell changes during pregnancy in multiple sclerosis. Only in-frame clones appear in the TCRdb table, and some are missing; sequencing was by immunoSEQ multiplex PCR. Of about 55,000 clones listed, roughly 92% were seen once; the top ten hold approximately 3.5%. Sequenced material: CD8+ T cells from peripheral blood mononuclear cells, taken in the third trimester of pregnancy. The source of these receptors is a female donor with multiple sclerosis, enrolled in a pregnancy study.

The V call is TRBV9, the J call TRBJ1-1; D unresolved. Trimming removed 2 bases at V and 7 bases at J, with 12 bases between. This CDR3 contains 13 residues. The germline CDR1 and CDR2 sequences are SGDLS and YYNGEE. The CDR3 DNA reads TGTGCCAGCAGCGTGGAGGACGGATTTGAAGCTTTCTTT. It specifies CASSVEDGFEAFF.

The chain couples TRBV2 to TRBJ2-3; 7 nucleotides match TRBD2. This CDR3 has 14 residues. CDR1 is SNHLY, CDR2 FYNNEI, per germline. V lost 6 bases to trimming and J lost 2 bases; unmatched junction nucleotides: 5. The CDR3 sequence: CASSSSGDTDTQYF. The DNA of the CDR3 is TGTGCCAGCAGCTCAAGCGGGGACACAGATACGCAGTATTTT.

The chain recombines TRBV4-3 with TRBJ2-7; no firm D call. The V gene lost 1 base and the J gene lost 3 bases, with 16 bases spanning the gap. The CDR3 has 16 amino acids. Germline values: CDR1 LGHNA, CDR2 YSLEER. The CDR3 spells CASSQALLDRNYEQYF. The CDR3 region has the DNA TGCGCCAGCAGCCAAGCTCTGCTAGACCGGAACTACGAGCAGTACTTC.

This sequence joins TRBV6-5 and TRBJ1-1; tentative D call: TRBD1 (6 bases). The CDR3 is 13 residues long. Trimming removed 6 bases at V and 8 bases at J, with 16 bases between. The germline gives CDR1 MNHEY, CDR2 SVGAGI. The DNA of the CDR3 is TGTGCCAGCAGCTACCCAGGGACAATGGAAGCTTTCTTT. Amino acids: CASSYPGTMEAFF.

The CDR3 coding sequence is TGCGCCAGCCAACCAGCGCCCCGAGAGACCCAGTACTTC. It is translated as CASQPAPRETQYF. This chain joins TRBV4-1 and TRBJ2-5; D not resolved. V dropped 8 bases and J dropped 4 bases, with 14 bases sitting between them. The CDR3 spans 13 residues. Germline assignment: CDR1 MGHRA and CDR2 YSYEKL.

Here the CDR3 DNA reads TGTGCCAGCAGCTTAGAACAGGCGAGCTCCTACGAGCAGTACTTC. It is translated as CASSLEQASSYEQYF. The chain couples TRBV7-9 to TRBJ2-7, with D tentatively TRBD1 (5 bases). CDR1 and CDR2 from the germline V gene are SEHNR and FQNEAQ (reference sequence). CDR3 length equals 15 residues. Trimming pared 1 base from V and 0 bases from J, leaving 10 bases between.

J is TRBJ2-7 and V is TRBV9; TRBD2 might be the D (6 bases). This CDR3 is 16 amino acids long. Trimming took 3 bases from V and 0 from J, leaving 16 bases between them. CDR1 and CDR2 from the germline V gene are SGDLS and YYNGEE. The CDR3 loop reads CASSAGPSASSYEQYF. The CDR3 DNA reads as TGTGCCAGCAGCGCAGGCCCTAGCGCGAGCTCCTACGAGCAGTACTTC.

V and J are TRBV7-8 and TRBJ2-1; the match to TRBD2 covers 7 bases. This CDR3 is built from 15 residues. The J segment lost 10 bases and the V segment lost 1 base, leaving 10 bases of the junction unmatched. Germline V gene data show CDR1 as SGHVS and CDR2 as FQNEAQ. The chain's CDR3 is CASSLGSAGVGEQFF. In nucleotides, the CDR3 is TGTGCCAGCAGCTTAGGAAGTGCGGGAGTTGGGGAGCAGTTCTTC. The variable domain in full, with the rest retrieved from reference TRBV7-8 and TRBJ2-1, is GAGVSQSPRYKVAKRGQDVALRCDPISGHVSLFWYQQALGQGPEFLTYFQNEAQLDKSGLPSDRFFAERPEGSVSTLKIQRTQQEDSAVYLCASSLGSAGVGEQFFGPGTRLTVL.

The chain links TRBV5-6 to TRBJ2-7; tentative D call: TRBD2 (6 bases). Germline V gene data show CDR1 as SGHDT and CDR2 as YYEEEE. The CDR3 consists of 13 residues. V gave up 4 bases and J gave up 4 bases, with 12 bases separating them. The DNA for the CDR3 is TGTGCCAGCAGCCCCAGTGGGGGGTACGAGCAGTACTTC. This encodes CASSPSGGYEQYF.

The genes are TRBV27 and TRBJ2-2, with 12 bases that match TRBD2. V shed 6 bases, J shed 5 bases, and the junction held 10 bases outside the gene matches. Looked up from germline, CDR1 is MNHEY and CDR2 is SMNVEV (reference sequence). The CDR3 contains 17 residues. The CDR3 region is CASSWLAGGPGTGELFF. The CDR3, as DNA: TGTGCCAGCAGCTGGCTAGCGGGAGGGCCGGGGACCGGGGAGCTGTTTTTT.

The chain carries TRBV19 and TRBJ2-7, with a possible D match to TRBD1 (6 bases). Trimming removed 8 bases from V and 2 bases from J, with 13 bases in between. The CDR3 runs to 13 residues. CDR1 is LNHDA and CDR2 is SQIVND in the germline V gene (reference sequence). The CDR3 loop is CASSRDTTYEQYF. Written as DNA, the CDR3 is TGTGCCAGTTCCCGGGACACGACCTACGAGCAGTACTTC.

The J gene is TRBJ2-7, the V gene TRBV7-8; weak D call: TRBD1 (6 bases). Trimming left V 2 bases short and J 4 bases short, with 15 bases between. The CDR3 runs 15 residues. Per the germline V gene, CDR1 is SGHVS and CDR2 is FQNEAQ. CDR3 loop: CASSLPPGEKYEQYF. The DNA for the CDR3 is TGTGCCAGCAGCTTACCCCCAGGGGAGAAATACGAGCAGTACTTC.

This chain connects TRBV4-1 to TRBJ2-5; a weak D match, TRBD2 (6 bases). CDR3 size: 18 residues. The germline V gene encodes CDR1 MGHRA and CDR2 YSYEKL. V shed 1 base and J shed 3 bases, with 21 bases lying between them. This CDR3 is CASSQVLTTGGFEETQYF. The CDR3 DNA reads TGCGCCAGCAGCCAAGTCCTCACCACCGGAGGGTTCGAAGAGACCCAGTACTTC.

The rearrangement uses TRBV29-1 and TRBJ2-4; TRBD1 is a possible D gene (5 bases). Germline lookup yields CDR1 SQVTM and CDR2 ANQGSEA. This CDR3 has 16 residues. The V and J ends lost 0 bases and 3 bases respectively, with 15 bases between them. In DNA form, the CDR3 reads TGCAGCGTTGAAGATAGGGGTAGGGTGAGCAAAAACATTCAGTACTTC. It specifies CSVEDRGRVSKNIQYF.

The genes are TRBV7-9 and TRBJ2-3, with 12 bases matching TRBD2. The CDR3 runs 19 residues. The germline CDR1 and CDR2 sequences are SEHNR and FQNEAQ (reference sequence). The J segment lost 2 bases and the V segment lost 3 bases, leaving 12 bases of the junction unmatched. CDR3 region: CASSFPIQLAGGFTDTQYF. CDR3 nucleotide sequence: TGTGCCAGCAGCTTCCCCATTCAACTAGCGGGAGGATTCACAGATACGCAGTATTTT.

The V gene is TRBV6-5, the J gene TRBJ2-2; no firm D call. V was pared by 0 bases and J by 2 bases, with 7 bases between. This CDR3 comprises 15 residues. Germline lookup yields CDR1 MNHEY and CDR2 SVGAGI. CDR3 sequence reads: CASSYSGINTGELFF. CDR3 in DNA: TGTGCCAGCAGTTACTCGGGCATTAACACCGGGGAGCTGTTTTTT.

The rearrangement uses TRBV11-2 and TRBJ2-2; possibly TRBD2 for D (5 bases). The germline V gene has CDR1 SGHAT and CDR2 FQNNGV. V was cut by 1 base and J by 6 bases, with 6 bases left in between. The length of the CDR3 is 13 residues. The CDR3 DNA is TGTGCCAGCAGCTTAGCGGGATCCGGGGAGCTGTTTTTT. Protein product: CASSLAGSGELFF.

The gene calls are TRBV7-6 and TRBJ2-3; D might be TRBD2 (6 bases). CDR1 and CDR2 from the germline V gene are SGHVS and FNYEAQ. The length of the CDR3 is 16 residues. The V end lost 7 bases, the J end lost 3 bases, and 20 bases lay between the germline ends. In DNA form, the CDR3 reads TGTGCCAGCACGGAGGTGGGGGGACTTCCGACAGATACGCAGTATTTT. Translation gives CASTEVGGLPTDTQYF.

The chain combines TRBV11-2 with TRBJ2-7; the D gene is possibly TRBD1 (5 bases). Germline V lookup: CDR1 SGHAT, CDR2 FQNNGV. V was pared by 1 base and J by 3 bases, with 7 bases between. There are 13 residues in the CDR3. CDR3 DNA sequence: TGTGCCAGCAGCTTAGGGGGCGACTACGAGCAGTACTTC. It yields the protein CASSLGGDYEQYF.

In this sample, this clone turned up once. The rearrangement links TRBV2 to TRBJ2-4; D is unclear. The CDR3 is 13 amino acids. CDR1 and CDR2 from the germline V gene are SNHLY and FYNNEI. The V gene lost 3 bases and the J gene lost 8 bases, with 11 bases spanning the gap. CDR3 coding DNA: TGTGCCAGCAGTGATTTCGGGTCCCACATTCAGTACTTC. Its protein product is CASSDFGSHIQYF.

CDR3 sequence: CASTATTGGIYEQYF. The DNA for the CDR3 is TGTGCCAGCACCGCCACGACAGGGGGCATCTACGAGCAGTACTTC. The V call is TRBV27, the J call TRBJ2-7; 10 bases agree with TRBD1. Germline CDR1 and CDR2: MNHEY and SMNVEV (reference sequence). The CDR3 loop spans 15 amino acids. The trim removed 7 bases at V and 3 bases at J, leaving 9 bases unmatched.

The chain uses TRBV6-1 and TRBJ1-2, with 7 bases that match TRBD1. The V and J ends lost 3 bases and 5 bases, in that order; junction bases with no gene match: 9. Germline V gene data show CDR1 as MNHNS and CDR2 as SASEGT. The CDR3 extends over 15 amino acids. The CDR3 DNA follows: TGTGCCAGCAGTGAGGTCTTGGACAGGTCATATGGCTACACCTTC. Translated: CASSEVLDRSYGYTF.

The gene calls are TRBV29-1 and TRBJ2-1; 8 bases fit TRBD2. V was clipped by 6 bases and J by 0 bases; unmatched bases: 13. CDR1 and CDR2 (germline): SQVTM, ANQGSEA. CDR3 length: 17 residues. CDR3 sequence reads: CSVEGLVIRGSYNEQFF. Written as DNA, the CDR3 is TGCAGCGTCGAGGGACTAGTGATAAGGGGCTCCTACAATGAGCAGTTCTTC.